This is a list of T cell receptor beta chains from one sample in a study of cytomegalovirus exposure and HLA in healthy donors. The method was immunoSEQ multiplex PCR; TCRdb's version includes in-frame clones alone and lacks a portion of them. The table has over 150,000 clones, around 84% seen once. The sample was PBMCs. The receptors shown here come from a man between 18 and 29 years old in good health and CMV-seropositive. The conserved cysteine and the conserved F or W are not part of the CDR3 here.

j_call	v_call	cdr3_aa
TRBJ2-3	TRBV28	ASSSSTRGSSDTQY
TRBJ1-3	TRBV29-1	SGTDRGQGIY
TRBJ2-7	TRBV30	AWSRGVGYEQY
TRBJ2-3	TRBV4-2	ASSQDYRVTSTDTQY
TRBJ2-5	TRBV5-1	ASSLGGGEETQY
TRBJ2-7	TRBV4-1	ASSQDPGGSSYEQY
TRBJ2-2	TRBV5-1	ASSAGLAAQYGELF
TRBJ2-7	TRBV27	ASSSGYEQY
TRBJ1-2	TRBV4-2	ASSQDRTGYNYGYT
TRBJ2-1	TRBV6-1	ASTERLAGYNEQF
TRBJ2-5	TRBV5-1	ASSISLAGNQETQY
TRBJ2-5	TRBV28	ASSSSLAGGPWIQTQY
TRBJ1-2	TRBV2	ASSGTGGVYGYT
TRBJ2-2	TRBV2	ASSEARGSAGELF
TRBJ2-7	TRBV28	ASIGPGVNEQY
TRBJ1-1	TRBV27	ASSPAGTTEAF
TRBJ2-5	TRBV6-6	ASIPSGGALETQY
TRBJ2-2	TRBV27	ASSWVDYTGELF
TRBJ2-7	TRBV6-1	ASRPWHSAYEQY
TRBJ2-7	TRBV30	AWGPGQGAEQY
TRBJ2-7	TRBV7-9	ASSPRTGSYEQY
TRBJ2-2	TRBV5-6	ASRPDRGRNTGELF
TRBJ2-1	TRBV5-4	ASSLKREYVNEQF
TRBJ1-1	TRBV28	ASNRETGSSLQAF
TRBJ2-6	TRBV15	ATSSLGANVLT
TRBJ1-1	TRBV11-3	ASSGRGTEAF
TRBJ1-6	TRBV6-1	ASSLGGPLH
TRBJ2-1	TRBV7-3	ASSLDRDNEQF
TRBJ1-1	TRBV28	ASSFWAGGTEAF
TRBJ1-2	TRBV11-2	ASSSYMGLRGYT
TRBJ2-3	TRBV29-1	SGKLAGVADTQY
TRBJ2-4	TRBV6-5	ASTLAGRNIQY